Each of the 14 T cell receptor beta chains below was sequenced from the same sample in a study of blood T cell repertoires in COVID-19 (dated by TCRdb to the early 2020s). The protocol used for the library was the immunoSEQ multiplex PCR assay. TCRdb holds this immuneACCESS table with in-frame rearrangements only. Some clones are missing; in checked studies, unresolved V genes explain under half, and the rest has no known cause. Counted in this sample were around 20,000 clones; about nine tenths of them appeared once. In total, the top ten clones hold approximately 5% of the sample. Specimen: PBMCs or T cells enriched from blood (not recorded which). The receptors derive from a woman aged 25-40 years who had recovered from COVID-19.

The V and J genes are TRBV11-2 and TRBJ2-7; the match to TRBD1 covers 10 bases. V was clipped by 8 bases and J by 1 base; unmatched bases: 8. Germline CDR1 SGHAT, CDR2 FQNNGV. The length of the CDR3 is 15 residues. The CDR3 DNA is TGTGCCAGCTCCGTCGGGACAGGGGATTCCTACGAGCAGTACTTC. Translated: CASSVGTGDSYEQYF.

This chain uses TRBV7-9 with TRBJ1-2; D unclear. The CDR3 is 11 residues long. Germline loops: CDR1 SEHNR, CDR2 FQNEAQ (reference sequence). Trimming left V 6 bases short and J 6 bases short, with 8 bases between. In DNA, the CDR3 is TGTGCCAGCAGTTCCGCGGATGGCTACACCTTC. Translating gives CASSSADGYTF.

The chain recombines TRBV2 with TRBJ2-3, with TRBD2 identical over 10 bases. Germline V CDR1 and CDR2: SNHLY, FYNNEI. CDR3 length: 18 amino acids. V lost 9 bases to trimming and J lost 2 bases; unmatched junction nucleotides: 17. CDR3 nucleotides: TGTGCCAGTGGGACATCTCTAGCGGGGGAACTGCCCACAGATACGCAGTATTTT. This encodes CASGTSLAGELPTDTQYF.

The chain combines TRBV27 with TRBJ2-7; possible D gene TRBD2, 6 bases. The germline gives CDR1 MNHEY, CDR2 SMNVEV (reference sequence). The CDR3 is 13 amino acids. V was trimmed by 2 bases and J by 6 bases, leaving 11 bases between them. CDR3 DNA sequence: TGTGCCAGCAGTTTAGGTGGAGGGATCGAGCAGTACTTC. Protein: CASSLGGGIEQYF.

The chain has TRBV12-5 and TRBJ1-3; D is uncertain. Trimming pared 1 base from V and 2 bases from J, leaving 12 bases between. Germline V gene lookup returns CDR1 LGHNT and CDR2 FRNRAP. The CDR3 is made up of 16 amino acids. CDR3 DNA: TGTGCTAGTGGTTTGGATCAGGAGGGCGCTGGAAACACCATATATTTT. Its protein is CASGLDQEGAGNTIYF.

The gene calls are TRBV19 and TRBJ2-1; 8 bases line up with TRBD2. The trim removed 7 bases at V and 0 bases at J, leaving 5 bases unmatched. The germline V gene has CDR1 LNHDA and CDR2 SQIVND (reference sequence). The length of the CDR3 is 15 residues. This chain's CDR3 is CASTLSGSSYNEQFF. The CDR3 bases are TGTGCCAGTACCTTGAGCGGGAGCTCCTACAATGAGCAGTTCTTC.

This clone has just a few counts. The DNA for the CDR3 is TGTGCCACCAGCCGAGGTGGAGAAGAGACCCAGTACTTC. The encoded protein is CATSRGGEETQYF. The genes are TRBV24-1 and TRBJ2-5; D is uncertain. This CDR3 contains 13 residues. V was clipped by 7 bases and J by 3 bases, with 11 bases between them. Germline V lookup: CDR1 KGHDR, CDR2 SFDVKD.

The gene calls are TRBV4-1 and TRBJ2-5, with 7 bases identical to TRBD2. The CDR3 sequence is 15 residues long. With V trimmed by 4 bases and J by 2 bases, 7 bases remained unmatched. CDR1 is MGHRA, CDR2 YSYEKL, per germline. CDR3: CASSRDFGGQETQYF. Written as DNA, the CDR3 is TGCGCCAGCAGCCGAGACTTCGGGGGGCAAGAGACCCAGTACTTC.

J is TRBJ2-3 and V is TRBV7-3; weak D call: TRBD2 (5 bases). V lost 5 bases, J lost 1 base, and 16 bases lay in between. Germline V gives CDR1 SGHTA, CDR2 FQGTGA. This CDR3 contains 16 residues. The CDR3 DNA reads TGTGCCAGCAGCCCGAACCTAGCCCGGGGCACAGATACGCAGTATTTT. Amino acid sequence: CASSPNLARGTDTQYF. The full variable domain, rest sourced from reference TRBV7-3 and TRBJ2-3, is GAGVSQTPSNKVTEKGKYVELRCDPISGHTALYWYRQSLGQGPEFLIYFQGTGAADDSGLPNDRFFAVRPEGSVSTLKIQRTERGDSAVYLCASSPNLARGTDTQYFGPGTRLTVL.

The chain couples TRBV6-1 to TRBJ1-5; D is undetermined. Germline CDR1 reads MNHNS; CDR2 reads SASEGT. V gave up 2 bases and J gave up 0 bases, with 11 bases separating them. The CDR3 is 16 amino acids. Written as DNA, the CDR3 is TGTGCCAGCAGTGAAAATCGCCGGGATAGCAATCAGCCCCAGCATTTT. Protein sequence: CASSENRRDSNQPQHF.

V usage is TRBV19 and J usage is TRBJ1-2; 7 bases line up with TRBD1. V shed 3 bases and J 8 bases; nucleotides not matched to a gene: 3. This CDR3 spans 12 amino acids. The germline CDR1 and CDR2 sequences are LNHDA and SQIVND (reference sequence). CDR3 nucleotide sequence: TGTGCCAGTAGTATGACAGGGATCGGCTACACCTTC. Translated, it gives CASSMTGIGYTF.

The V gene is TRBV29-1, the J gene TRBJ1-6; no clear D. V was clipped by 3 bases and J by 9 bases, with 12 bases between them. The CDR3 runs 13 residues. CDR1 and CDR2 (germline): SQVTM, ANQGSEA. DNA of the CDR3: TGCAGCGTTGATTTCCGTTGCGGTTCACCCCTCCACTTT. Translated, it gives CSVDFRCGSPLHF.

This chain connects TRBV7-3 to TRBJ2-6, with TRBD1 identical over 8 bases. This CDR3 has 17 amino acids. CDR1 is SGHTA, CDR2 FQGTGA, per germline. V lost 5 bases, J lost 0 bases, and 6 bases stayed unmatched. The CDR3, as DNA: TGTGCCAGCAGCCCCCAGGGGGCTAGCTCTGGGGCCAACGTCCTGACTTTC. Amino acids: CASSPQGASSGANVLTF.

There are a few counts of this clone. This chain uses TRBV7-9 with TRBJ1-4, with 9 bases aligning to TRBD1. The CDR3 sequence is 15 residues long. Germline trimming cut 5 bases from V and 2 bases from J; bases unmatched to any gene: 3. Per germline, CDR1 SEHNR and CDR2 FQNEAQ (reference sequence). The CDR3 sequence is CASSPGQGTNEKLFF. CDR3 bases: TGTGCCAGCAGCCCGGGACAGGGTACTAATGAAAAACTGTTTTTT.